Below are 27 T cell receptor beta chains sequenced from a single sample in a study of blood T cell repertoires in COVID-19. Only in-frame clones appear in the TCRdb table, and some are missing; sequencing was by immunoSEQ multiplex PCR. The sample contains approximately 150,000 clones, about 89% of which appear only once. Sequenced material: peripheral blood. Every receptor here comes from a man older than 75 with acute or convalescent COVID-19.

This clone occurred once. The CDR3 nucleotides are TGTGCCAGCAGACAGGGACAGACCTACGAGCAGTACTTC. It is translated as CASRQGQTYEQYF. The chain is built from TRBV7-9 and TRBJ2-7, with 7 bases aligning to TRBD1. CDR1 and CDR2 (germline): SEHNR, FQNEAQ (reference sequence). The CDR3 totals 13 residues. V gave up 6 bases and J gave up 2 bases; unmatched junction bases: 4.

This chain connects TRBV6-5 to TRBJ2-4, with a tentative D call TRBD2 (5 bases). Germline V lookup: CDR1 MNHEY, CDR2 SVGAGI. The V gene lost 2 bases and the J gene lost 7 bases, with 6 bases spanning the gap. The CDR3 totals 12 residues. CDR3 residues: CASSYGGNIQYF. In nucleotides, the CDR3 is TGTGCCAGCAGTTACGGAGGTAACATTCAGTACTTC.

The chain uses TRBV4-1 and TRBJ1-5, with a tentative D call TRBD1 (5 bases). Per germline, CDR1 MGHRA and CDR2 YSYEKL. Trimming removed 7 bases from V and 3 bases from J, with 31 bases in between. This CDR3 has 20 residues. The CDR3 is CASISGHRIQEITTNQPQHF. Here the CDR3 DNA reads TGCGCCAGCATCTCCGGACACAGGATTCAGGAGATCACCACCAATCAGCCCCAGCATTTT.

The chain is built from TRBV5-1 and TRBJ2-1; no clear D. CDR3 length: 15 amino acids. Trimming stripped 2 bases from V and 4 bases from J, with 13 bases between. CDR1 SGHRS and CDR2 YFSETQ come from the germline V gene. The DNA for the CDR3 is TGCGCCAGCAGCTTACGGCGGAGCGCTTACAATGAGCAGTTCTTC. This encodes CASSLRRSAYNEQFF. Filled out from reference TRBV5-1 and TRBJ2-1, the complete variable domain reads KAGVTQTPRYLIKTRGQQVTLSCSPISGHRSVSWYQQTPGQGLQFLFEYFSETQRNKGNFPGRFSGRQFSNSRSEMNVSTLELGDSALYLCASSLRRSAYNEQFFGPGTRLTVL.

The chain has TRBV2 and TRBJ1-5; D ambiguous. The V end lost 8 bases, the J end lost 2 bases, and 10 bases lay between the germline ends. The CDR3 runs to 13 residues. Germline CDR1 and CDR2: SNHLY and FYNNEI. The CDR3 reads CASCRRGNQPQHF. CDR3 coding DNA: TGTGCCAGCTGTCGCCGGGGCAATCAGCCCCAGCATTTT.

V gene TRBV6-5 combines with J gene TRBJ1-5; D not certain. The V gene's germline CDR1 is MNHEY and CDR2 SVGAGI. CDR3 size: 15 residues. Trimming left V 6 bases short and J 3 bases short, with 15 bases between. The CDR3 coding sequence is TGTGCCAGCAGGCCCCCTAGAGGGCTCAATCAGCCCCAGCATTTT. This codes for CASRPPRGLNQPQHF.

J is TRBJ1-2 and V is TRBV29-1; D unclear. V was cut by 5 bases and J by 5 bases, with 9 bases left in between. Per the germline V gene, CDR1 is SQVTM and CDR2 is ANQGSEA. CDR3 length: 11 residues. CDR3 bases: TGCAGCGTTTGGTCCCAGTATGGCTACACCTTC. It yields the protein CSVWSQYGYTF.

V is TRBV7-2 and J is TRBJ1-1; D is unclear. This CDR3 has 15 amino acids. CDR1 is SGHTA and CDR2 is FQGNSA in the germline V gene. V lost 3 bases, J lost 4 bases, and 15 bases lay in between. The CDR3, as DNA: TGTGCCAGCAGCTTGCGGTCGCGGGGTGGCACTGAAGCTTTCTTT. Amino acids: CASSLRSRGGTEAFF.

The chain is built from TRBV5-1 and TRBJ2-2; 9 nucleotides line up with TRBD1. The germline CDR1 and CDR2 sequences are SGHRS and YFSETQ. V trimming: 3 bases; J trimming: 3 bases; junction bases outside the gene matches: 6. The CDR3 contains 16 residues. CDR3 in amino acids: CASSWGQGIYTGELFF. The CDR3 nucleotides read TGCGCCAGCAGCTGGGGACAGGGTATTTACACCGGGGAGCTGTTTTTT. Supplemented by reference TRBV5-1 and TRBJ2-2, the full variable domain reads KAGVTQTPRYLIKTRGQQVTLSCSPISGHRSVSWYQQTPGQGLQFLFEYFSETQRNKGNFPGRFSGRQFSNSRSEMNVSTLELGDSALYLCASSWGQGIYTGELFFGEGSRLTVL.

This sequence joins TRBV2 and TRBJ2-2; TRBD2 matches 10 bases. The V gene end was trimmed by 4 bases and the J gene end by 5 bases; junction bases not matched to a gene: 7. CDR1 and CDR2 from the germline V gene are SNHLY and FYNNEI. The length of the CDR3 is 16 residues. The CDR3 nucleotides are TGTGCCAGCAGTGTATCTAGCGGGAGTAATACCGGGGAGCTGTTTTTT. Encoded protein: CASSVSSGSNTGELFF.

This CDR3 is CASSFRELNTEAFF. In DNA form, the CDR3 reads TGTGCCAGTAGTTTTCGGGAGTTGAACACTGAAGCTTTCTTT. The J gene is TRBJ1-1, the V gene TRBV19; no clear D gene. Germline V gene data show CDR1 as LNHDA and CDR2 as SQIVND (reference sequence). The CDR3 loop spans 14 amino acids. The V and J ends lost 5 bases and 0 bases respectively, with 10 bases between them.

V gene TRBV24-1 combines with J gene TRBJ1-5; 8 nucleotides line up with TRBD1. The trim removed 12 bases at V and 1 base at J, leaving 4 bases unmatched. In germline, CDR1 is KGHDR, CDR2 SFDVKD. This CDR3 comprises 13 residues. This chain's CDR3 is CAWRTGSNQPQHF. The CDR3 nucleotides read TGTGCCTGGCGGACAGGGAGCAATCAGCCCCAGCATTTT.

This chain uses TRBV5-4 with TRBJ2-5, with D possibly being TRBD2 (6 bases). CDR3 length equals 15 residues. In germline, CDR1 is SGHNT, CDR2 YYREEE (reference sequence). V was pared by 0 bases and J by 4 bases, with 13 bases between. The CDR3 region has the DNA TGTGCCAGCAGCTTGGGTTCGGGGGATGGAGAGACCCAGTACTTC. It yields the protein CASSLGSGDGETQYF.

This sequence joins TRBV3-1 (or the pseudogene TRBV3-2) and TRBJ2-7, with D perhaps matching TRBD2 (5 bases). V was trimmed by 4 bases and J by 7 bases, leaving 11 bases between them. The V gene's germline CDR1 is LGHDT and CDR2 YNNKEL (reference sequence). The CDR3 contains 12 residues. CDR3 bases: TGTGCCAGCAGCCTTAGAACGGGAGAGCAGTACTTC. The encoded protein is CASSLRTGEQYF.

J is TRBJ1-2 and V is TRBV28; no reliable D call. V was cut by 3 bases and J by 4 bases, with 9 bases left in between. Germline CDR1 MDHEN, CDR2 SYDVKM. The CDR3 spans 13 residues. CDR3 residues: CASSLVQSYGYTF. The CDR3 coding sequence is TGTGCCAGCAGTTTGGTACAGAGCTATGGCTACACCTTC.

The chain joins TRBV24-1 to TRBJ2-2, with TRBD1 as a possible D gene (6 bases). The germline V gene has CDR1 KGHDR and CDR2 SFDVKD. V was trimmed by 3 bases and J by 1 base, leaving 11 bases between them. CDR3 length: 16 amino acids. The CDR3 DNA follows: TGTGCCACCAGTGATCCCACAGGGCTGAACACCGGGGAGCTGTTTTTT. Its protein is CATSDPTGLNTGELFF.

CDR3 residues: CASSQSGRVHNEQFF. The CDR3 DNA follows: TGTGCCAGCAGCCAGAGCGGGAGGGTTCACAATGAGCAGTTCTTC. The J gene is TRBJ2-1, the V gene TRBV3-1 (or the pseudogene TRBV3-2), with 10 positions matching TRBD2. V was pared by 3 bases and J by 5 bases, with 4 bases of the junction left unmatched. From germline, CDR1 is LGHDT and CDR2 YNNKEL (reference sequence). CDR3 size: 15 residues.

The gene calls are TRBV27 and TRBJ2-2; TRBD2 aligns across 14 bases. This CDR3 is built from 20 residues. Germline CDR1 MNHEY, CDR2 SMNVEV (reference sequence). J gave up 0 bases and V 1 base, and 7 bases lay outside the gene matches. CDR3 amino acids: CASSLYPGTSGRSNTGELFF. For the CDR3, the DNA is TGTGCCAGCAGTTTATATCCCGGGACTAGCGGGAGATCGAACACCGGGGAGCTGTTTTTT.

V usage is TRBV3-1 (or the pseudogene TRBV3-2) and J usage is TRBJ2-5; D gene ambiguous. V lost 3 bases to trimming and J lost 5 bases, with 10 bases between them. Per germline, CDR1 LGHDT and CDR2 YNNKEL (reference sequence). This CDR3 comprises 13 residues. CDR3 DNA: TGTGCCAGCAGCCAGTGGGCTGGTGAGACCCAGTACTTC. Translation: CASSQWAGETQYF.

The CDR3 sequence is CARHLTGTLPTYEQYF. CDR3 sequence (DNA): TGTGCCCGGCACCTCACCGGGACTTTACCCACCTACGAGCAGTACTTC. The chain uses TRBV19 and TRBJ2-7; D might be TRBD2 (6 bases). The V and J ends lost 11 bases and 2 bases respectively, with 25 bases between them. The germline gives CDR1 LNHDA, CDR2 SQIVND (reference sequence). The CDR3 is made up of 16 amino acids.

The chain has TRBV2 and TRBJ2-5; 11 bases are shared with TRBD2. The CDR3 extends over 15 amino acids. With V trimmed by 6 bases and J by 4 bases, 7 bases remained unmatched. CDR1 is SNHLY, CDR2 FYNNEI, per germline. In DNA, the CDR3 is TGTGCCAGCAGACCGACTAGCGGGATTGGAGAGACCCAGTACTTC. This gives the protein CASRPTSGIGETQYF.

This clone has a single count. J is TRBJ2-5 and V is TRBV28; tentative D call: TRBD1 (5 bases). The germline V gene encodes CDR1 MDHEN and CDR2 SYDVKM. The CDR3 loop spans 15 amino acids. Trimming removed 2 bases at V and 1 base at J, with 11 bases between. CDR3 sequence (DNA): TGTGCCAGCAGTTTAGCTGGGGCGATCCAAGAGACCCAGTACTTC. Amino acid sequence: CASSLAGAIQETQYF.

V is TRBV14 and J is TRBJ2-5; D is undetermined. Looked up from germline, CDR1 is SGHDN and CDR2 is FVKESK. With 0 bases removed from V and 5 bases from J, the gap between germline ends came to 10 bases. The length of the CDR3 is 14 residues. CDR3 coding DNA: TGTGCCAGCAGCCAAGATAGCTTGTGGGAGACCCAGTACTTC. This sequence encodes CASSQDSLWETQYF.

This chain links TRBV5-4 with TRBJ2-1, with TRBD1 as a possible D gene (5 bases). Trimming took off 4 bases at V and 0 bases at J, with 11 bases between the two ends. This CDR3 is built from 15 residues. CDR1 and CDR2 (germline): SGHNT, YYREEE (reference sequence). The CDR3 region has the DNA TGTGCCAGCAGCCCCCAGGGTCCCTCCTACAATGAGCAGTTCTTC. Translated, it gives CASSPQGPSYNEQFF.

This rearrangement joins TRBV19 to TRBJ1-1, with D tentatively TRBD1 (6 bases). V lost 5 bases to trimming and J lost 4 bases, with 14 bases between them. The CDR3 spans 14 residues. Germline V gene sequence: CDR1 LNHDA, CDR2 SQIVND (reference sequence). The CDR3 spells CASSSDTGSTEAFF. In DNA, the CDR3 is TGTGCCAGTAGTTCCGATACAGGGTCCACTGAAGCTTTCTTT.

This clone showed up just a few times. The chain links TRBV27 to TRBJ2-6; 8 bases are shared with TRBD1. The CDR3 consists of 16 residues. Germline V gives CDR1 MNHEY, CDR2 SMNVEV (reference sequence). V lost 6 bases to trimming and J lost 0 bases; unmatched junction nucleotides: 4. This CDR3 is CASRTGDNSGANVLTF. The CDR3 DNA sequence: TGTGCCAGCAGGACAGGGGATAACTCTGGGGCCAACGTCCTGACTTTC.

This chain connects TRBV5-4 to TRBJ1-1, with 7 bases fitting TRBD1. This CDR3 has 16 residues. Germline CDR1 is SGHNT and CDR2 is YYREEE (reference sequence). With 4 bases clipped from V and 1 base from J, the junction kept 10 bases outside the gene matches. Written as DNA, the CDR3 is TGTGCCAGCAGCGAGCGACAGGGACTCGGGAACACTGAAGCTTTCTTT. It yields the protein CASSERQGLGNTEAFF.